This T cell receptor (beta chain) was sequenced in a study of regulatory T cells in long-lasting Graves disease. Arm-PCR of CDR3 regions and iRepertoire HTBI primers were the basis on which TCR beta libraries were built. TCRdb redid the calling of the multiplex PCR reads with MiXCR, one entry per CDR3 protein. Seen here are about 320,000 distinct CDR3 sequences, roughly 18% observed once, and the top ten hold around 36%. The germline V gene has CDR1 PRHDT and CDR2 FYEKMQ (reference sequence). This CDR3 contains 20 residues. V trimming: 6 bases; J trimming: 1 base; junction bases outside the gene matches: 17. At least ten counts were recorded for this clonotype. The antigen is undetermined. This sample's time point: newly diagnosed GD, antithyroid drugs for less than 3 months. The TCR library used RNA extracted from PBMCs. Study outcomes and limitations: Persistent Graves' disease cases displayed lower TCR diversity than newly diagnosed ones. Persistent disease showed a preference for TRBV28, TRBJ1-2 and TRBJ2-5. Only a small sample size was used, which may have cut accuracy. Between persistent patients, a few thousand public clonotypes were shared, exceeding the 966 shared between new patients.

This sequence originates from a female donor with Graves disease. The gene calls are TRBV13 and TRBJ1-3; 11 bases are a match to TRBD1. Specimen: peripheral blood mononuclear cells (PBMCs), collected at new diagnosis, from a patient treated with antithyroid drugs. CDR3 nucleotides: TGTGCCAGCAGGCACGGAACGGGACAGGGGGGATCGAGGTCTGGAAACACCATATATTTT. Its protein product is CASRHGTGQGGSRSGNTIYF.